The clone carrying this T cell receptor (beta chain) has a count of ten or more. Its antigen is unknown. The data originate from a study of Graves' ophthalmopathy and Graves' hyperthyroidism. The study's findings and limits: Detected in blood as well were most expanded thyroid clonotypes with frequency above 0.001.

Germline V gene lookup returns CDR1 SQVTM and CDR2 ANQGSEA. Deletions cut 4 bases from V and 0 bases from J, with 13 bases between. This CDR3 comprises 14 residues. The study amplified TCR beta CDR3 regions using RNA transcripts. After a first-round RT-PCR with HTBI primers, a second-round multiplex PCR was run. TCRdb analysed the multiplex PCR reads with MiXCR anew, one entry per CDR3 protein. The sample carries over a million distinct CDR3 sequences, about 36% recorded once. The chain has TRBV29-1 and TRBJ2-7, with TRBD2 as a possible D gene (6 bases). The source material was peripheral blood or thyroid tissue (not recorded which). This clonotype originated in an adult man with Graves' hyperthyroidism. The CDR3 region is CSVAPTGGSYEQYF. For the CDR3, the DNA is TGCAGCGTTGCCCCGACCGGGGGCTCCTACGAGCAGTACTTC.